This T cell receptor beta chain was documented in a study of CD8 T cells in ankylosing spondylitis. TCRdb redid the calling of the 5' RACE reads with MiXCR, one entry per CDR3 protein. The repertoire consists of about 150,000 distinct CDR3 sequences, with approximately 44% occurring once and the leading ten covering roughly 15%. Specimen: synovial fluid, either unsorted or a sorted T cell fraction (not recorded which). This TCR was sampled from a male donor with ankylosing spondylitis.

The CDR3 reads CASSLGAGGDGEQFF. The CDR3 DNA is TGTGCCAGCAGTTTAGGGGCAGGGGGAGATGGTGAGCAGTTCTTC. This sequence joins TRBV12-3 or TRBV12-4 and TRBJ2-1, with TRBD1 matching over 7 bases. The CDR3 runs 15 residues. V was pared by 1 base and J by 9 bases, with 9 bases of the junction left unmatched.